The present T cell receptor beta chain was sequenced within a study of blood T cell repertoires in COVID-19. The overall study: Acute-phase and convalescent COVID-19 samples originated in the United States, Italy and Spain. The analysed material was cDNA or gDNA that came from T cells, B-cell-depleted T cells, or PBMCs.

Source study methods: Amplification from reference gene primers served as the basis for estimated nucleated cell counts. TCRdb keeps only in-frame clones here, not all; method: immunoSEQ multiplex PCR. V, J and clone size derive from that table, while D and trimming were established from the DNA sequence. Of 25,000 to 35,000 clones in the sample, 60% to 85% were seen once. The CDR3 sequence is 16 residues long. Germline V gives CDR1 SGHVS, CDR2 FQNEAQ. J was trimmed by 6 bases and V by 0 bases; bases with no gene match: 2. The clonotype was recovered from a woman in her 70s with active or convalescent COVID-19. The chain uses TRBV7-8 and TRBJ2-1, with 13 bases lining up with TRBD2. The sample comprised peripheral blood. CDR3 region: CASSLARLAGGNEQFF. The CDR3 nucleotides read TGTGCCAGCAGCTTAGCGCGACTAGCGGGGGGCAATGAGCAGTTCTTC.